Listed here is a single T cell receptor (beta chain). This sample is drawn from a study of cytotoxic CD8 clonotypes in ibrutinib-treated CLL. The table came from immunoSEQ multiplex PCR; TCRdb's copy has only in-frame clones and leaves some out. The profile shows around 310,000 clones, 80% of them singletons. V was pared by 0 bases and J by 5 bases, with 11 bases between. Germline assignment: CDR1 MGHDK and CDR2 SYGVNS. The CDR3 runs 15 residues. J is TRBJ2-1 and V is TRBV25-1, with D possibly TRBD2 on 5 matching bases. The TCR sequence derives from a human donor with chronic lymphocytic leukemia. The material sequenced was PBMCs, taken before ibrutinib treatment. The CDR3 is CASSEYQEVDNEQFF. The CDR3 region has the DNA TGTGCCAGCAGTGAATATCAGGAGGTCGACAATGAGCAGTTCTTC.